One and the same sample provided the 27 T cell receptor beta chains below, sequenced in a study of regulatory T cells in long-lasting Graves disease. Arm-PCR of CDR3 regions with iRepertoire HTBI primers generated TCR beta libraries. One entry per CDR3 protein results from TCRdb running MiXCR on the multiplex PCR reads. The sample holds fewer than 550,000 distinct CDR3 sequences, around 16% seen once. Specified time point: newly diagnosed GD, antithyroid drugs for less than 3 months. PBMC RNA served as the TCR library source. These same data were also listed under a study on T cells in Graves' hyperthyroidism and ophthalmopathy.

The sample consisted of peripheral blood mononuclear cells (PBMCs), taken at new diagnosis, from a patient treated with antithyroid drugs. These receptor sequences come from a woman in her forties or fifties with Graves disease.

This clonotype was observed a single time. V is TRBV5-1 and J is TRBJ2-7, with TRBD1 identical over 9 bases. The CDR3 runs to 15 residues. V shed 4 bases and J 2 bases; nucleotides not matched to a gene: 7. Germline V gene sequence: CDR1 SGHRS, CDR2 YFSETQ. CDR3 bases: TGCGCCAGCAGCGAAATTCGGGACAGGGCCTACGAGCAGTACTTC. It yields the protein CASSEIRDRAYEQYF.

This chain links TRBV10-3 with TRBJ2-7; no reliable D call. The germline gives CDR1 ENHRY, CDR2 SYGVKD. This CDR3 region has 13 residues. V lost 2 bases, J lost 0 bases, and 5 bases lay in between. The CDR3 protein is CAISETVSYEQYF. DNA of the CDR3: TGTGCCATCAGTGAGACAGTCTCCTACGAGCAGTACTTC.

This clonotype was detected ten times or more. The V gene is TRBV27, the J gene TRBJ2-7; D ambiguous. The V end was cut by 2 bases, the J end by 2 bases, with 10 bases between. The germline gives CDR1 MNHEY, CDR2 SMNVEV (reference sequence). CDR3 length equals 14 residues. The CDR3 sequence is CASSLQRETYEQYF. CDR3 nucleotides: TGTGCCAGCAGTTTACAGCGAGAAACCTACGAGCAGTACTTC.

In this sample, this clonotype turned up a few times. V and J are TRBV3-1 and TRBJ2-3; weak D call: TRBD2 (5 bases). Germline-derived CDR1 and CDR2 are LGHDT and YNNKEL (reference sequence). Trimming removed 1 base at V and 14 bases at J, with 13 bases between. The CDR3 spans 12 residues. The CDR3 DNA reads as TGTGCCAGCAGCCAAGCTAGCTTACGCCCGTATTTT. This sequence encodes CASSQASLRPYF.

There are many counts of this clonotype. The chain links TRBV2 to TRBJ2-3, with a weak D call TRBD1 (6 bases). Germline V gives CDR1 SNHLY, CDR2 FYNNEI. V gave up 9 bases and J gave up 5 bases, with 15 bases separating them. The CDR3 loop spans 13 amino acids. The DNA of the CDR3 is TGTGCCAGTGGGCGGGCACAGGGAGATACGCAGTATTTT. Protein: CASGRAQGDTQYF.

This clonotype was counted at least ten times. The chain couples TRBV11-2 to TRBJ2-5; 10 bases match TRBD2. There are 16 residues in the CDR3. In germline, CDR1 is SGHAT, CDR2 FQNNGV. The ends lost 0 bases at V and 7 bases at J; junction bases unmatched: 8. In DNA, the CDR3 is TGTGCCAGCAGCTTAGACCCTAGCGGGGGACCCGGGACCCAGTACTTC. Amino acid sequence: CASSLDPSGGPGTQYF.

In this sample, this clonotype turned up many times. V and J are TRBV2 and TRBJ1-5; D is possibly TRBD1 (5 bases). CDR1 is SNHLY, CDR2 FYNNEI, per germline. The CDR3 is 13 residues long. Trimming stripped 8 bases from V and 4 bases from J, with 12 bases between. DNA of the CDR3: TGTGCCAGCGCCAGGGCCCCAAATCAGCCCCAGCATTTT. Its translation: CASARAPNQPQHF.

Ten or more counts support this clonotype. The J gene is TRBJ1-2, the V gene TRBV6-2 or TRBV6-3, with 7 bases identical to TRBD1. The CDR3 consists of 13 residues. Germline V gene lookup returns CDR1 MNHEY and CDR2 SVGEGT. Trimming at V came to 7 bases and at J to 4 bases, leaving 6 bases not matched to a gene. CDR3 coding DNA: TGTGCCAGCACCCTCACAGGGGTCTATGGCTACACCTTC. As protein: CASTLTGVYGYTF.

V and J are TRBV7-2 and TRBJ1-1, with 7 bases aligning to TRBD1. The V segment lost 6 bases and the J segment 6 bases; nucleotides outside the gene matches: 7. This CDR3 comprises 13 residues. Germline V gene lookup returns CDR1 SGHTA and CDR2 FQGNSA. The DNA for the CDR3 is TGTGCCAGCAGTGAAGACAGGGTCCCTGAAGCTTTCTTT. Amino acid sequence: CASSEDRVPEAFF.

This clonotype was seen repeatedly, ten times or more. The rearrangement uses TRBV5-6 and TRBJ2-7; the D is unclear. CDR3 length: 12 amino acids. V was pared by 3 bases and J by 2 bases, with 6 bases between. The germline V gene encodes CDR1 SGHDT and CDR2 YYEEEE. The CDR3 nucleotides read TGTGCCAGCAGCTCATCAACCTACGAGCAGTACTTC. Its translation is CASSSSTYEQYF.

The genes are TRBV19 and TRBJ2-7; 12 bases agree with TRBD2. V trimming: 6 bases; J trimming: 1 base; junction bases outside the gene matches: 7. From germline, CDR1 is LNHDA and CDR2 SQIVND (reference sequence). The CDR3 has 16 amino acids. The CDR3 bases are TGTGCCAGTAGCCCCCGGACTAGCGGGACTTCCTACGAGCAGTACTTC. It translates to CASSPRTSGTSYEQYF.

This clonotype was seen many times. The rearrangement joins TRBV12-3 or TRBV12-4 to TRBJ2-3; D not certain. V lost 0 bases, J lost 6 bases, and 10 bases lay in between. The CDR3 length is 14 residues. The CDR3 here is CASSLAPVRDTQYF. The CDR3 region has the DNA TGTGCCAGCAGTTTAGCGCCGGTTCGGGATACGCAGTATTTT.

The V and J genes are TRBV9 and TRBJ1-2; the D is unclear. V was clipped by 6 bases and J by 3 bases, with 15 bases between them. The length of the CDR3 is 14 residues. The germline V gene has CDR1 SGDLS and CDR2 YYNGEE. CDR3 sequence reads: CASNLPQAHYGYTF. CDR3 coding DNA: TGTGCCAGCAACCTCCCCCAGGCGCACTATGGCTACACCTTC.

This clonotype was seen ten or more times. The chain carries TRBV12-3 or TRBV12-4 and TRBJ2-3; TRBD2 matches 14 bases. The junction had 10 bases not matched to a gene; V was cut back by 5 bases and J by 3 bases. This CDR3 is built from 18 residues. The CDR3 sequence is CASSPSRLAGGVTDTQYF. In nucleotides, the CDR3 is TGTGCCAGCAGTCCATCCCGACTAGCGGGGGGGGTTACAGATACGCAGTATTTT.

This clonotype has a count of ten or more. The gene calls are TRBV6-2 or TRBV6-3 and TRBJ1-1, with D hard to call. Per germline, CDR1 MNHEY and CDR2 SVGEGT. CDR3 length: 13 residues. V gave up 5 bases and J gave up 1 base, with 8 bases separating them. The CDR3 is CASSHRRNTEAFF. CDR3 bases: TGTGCCAGCAGTCACCGACGGAACACTGAAGCTTTCTTT.

The table lists this clonotype with many counts. Its ends do not fully match the called genes, so a read error is possible. The chain uses TRBV3-1 and TRBJ2-5; D uncertain. From germline, CDR1 is LGHDT and CDR2 YNNKEL (reference sequence). This CDR3 comprises 12 residues. CDR3 in amino acids: CASSQDWQDHLF. In DNA, the CDR3 is TGTGCCAGCAGCCAAGATTGGCAGGACCATCTCTTC.

As to this clonotype: A much larger clone differs from this one at a single base, so this may be a read error. The chain joins TRBV6-6 to TRBJ2-3, with D uncertain. From germline, CDR1 is MNHNY and CDR2 SVGAGI (reference sequence). This CDR3 region has 16 residues. CDR3 coding DNA: TGTGCCAGCAGTTACTCGTGGCAGCCCAGCACAGATGCGCAGTATTTT. Protein product: CASSYSWQPSTDAQYF.

To note about this clonotype: This could be a read error, since a much larger clone is one nucleotide away. CDR3 amino acids: CASSQQENQPQHF. The CDR3 DNA is TGTGCCAGCAGTCAACAGGAGAATCAGCCCCAGCATTTT. The chain couples TRBV2 to TRBJ1-5; the D gene is possibly TRBD1 (5 bases). Germline CDR1 and CDR2: SNHLY and FYNNEI. The CDR3 extends over 13 amino acids. Trimming took 5 bases from V and 4 from J, leaving 9 bases between them.

Details on this clonotype: At one end the junction does not follow the germline gene, possibly because of a read error. The gene calls are TRBV2 and TRBJ1-2, with 7 bases fitting TRBD1. CDR3 size: 15 residues. CDR1 SNHLY and CDR2 FYNNEI come from the germline V gene. CDR3 DNA sequence: TGTGCCAGCAGTGAAGAGGGAGGGGGCATCTATAGCTACACCTTC. It is translated as CASSEEGGGIYSYTF.

This clonotype was observed a few times. J is TRBJ1-2 and V is TRBV7-8; D is possibly TRBD1 (6 bases). Germline V lookup: CDR1 SGHVS, CDR2 FQNEAQ. V dropped 1 base and J dropped 8 bases, with 11 bases sitting between them. The CDR3 loop spans 13 amino acids. CDR3 in DNA: TGTGCCAGCAGCTTAGTCACGGGGGCGGGCTACACCTTC. Residues: CASSLVTGAGYTF.

Many counts were recorded for this clonotype. The gene calls are TRBV30 and TRBJ1-2; TRBD1 agrees at 7 bases. The germline gives CDR1 GTSNPN, CDR2 SVGIG (reference sequence). CDR3 length equals 12 residues. Trimming removed 3 bases from V and 4 bases from J; junction bases left unmatched: 2. Here the CDR3 DNA reads TGTGCCTGGAGGGGGACAGCCTATGGCTACACCTTC. It translates to CAWRGTAYGYTF.

The V call is TRBV9, the J call TRBJ2-1; D unresolved. The germline V and J ends were trimmed by 4 bases and 2 bases, with 7 bases remaining between them. Germline V gene sequence: CDR1 SGDLS, CDR2 YYNGEE. The CDR3 runs 13 residues. CDR3 amino acids: CASSLETYNEQFF. The CDR3 nucleotides are TGTGCCAGCAGCCTGGAGACCTACAATGAGCAGTTCTTC.

A note on this clonotype: Given a much more abundant clone one base away, this may be a read error. The chain combines TRBV28 with TRBJ2-7; D possibly matches TRBD1 or TRBD2 (5 bases each). The germline V and J ends were trimmed by 11 bases and 7 bases, with 15 bases remaining between them. The CDR3 loop spans 11 amino acids. Germline-derived CDR1 and CDR2 are MDHEN and SYDVKM. CDR3 DNA sequence: TGTGCCTGCATCTTGGGGGTTGAGCAGTACTTC. Protein sequence: CACILGVEQYF.

This clonotype was seen at least ten times. The chain is built from TRBV11-1 and TRBJ2-1; 10 bases agree with TRBD2. The V segment lost 5 bases and the J segment 2 bases; nucleotides outside the gene matches: 6. CDR1 and CDR2 (germline): SGHAT, FQDESV (reference sequence). CDR3 size: 16 residues. CDR3 in amino acids: CASSLSGGLTYNEQFF. The CDR3 nucleotides are TGTGCCAGCAGCCTTAGCGGGGGGCTTACCTACAATGAGCAGTTCTTC.

Only a few counts were recorded for this clonotype. The chain combines TRBV5-6 with TRBJ2-7, with TRBD2 as a possible D gene (6 bases). Germline CDR1 reads SGHDT; CDR2 reads YYEEEE. This CDR3 is built from 14 residues. Trimming took 4 bases from V and 2 from J, leaving 13 bases between them. The CDR3 nucleotides read TGTGCCAGCAGCGTCGTCGGGACTGCCTACGAGCAGTACTTC. Translation gives CASSVVGTAYEQYF.

This clonotype was counted at least ten times. The rearrangement uses TRBV13 and TRBJ2-7; 7 bases are a match to TRBD1. Germline values: CDR1 PRHDT, CDR2 FYEKMQ (reference sequence). V lost 5 bases and J lost 1; bases outside the gene matches: 11. The CDR3 extends over 16 amino acids. CDR3 protein: CASSIQTGKLSYEQYF. CDR3 bases: TGTGCCAGCAGCATACAGACAGGGAAGTTATCCTACGAGCAGTACTTC.

The chain recombines TRBV20-1 with TRBJ2-2, with D possibly matching TRBD2 (7 bases). The CDR3 has 14 residues. V was cut by 3 bases and J by 2 bases, with 10 bases left in between. Germline V lookup: CDR1 DFQATT, CDR2 SNEGSKA (reference sequence). The CDR3 is CSASRGGNTGELFF. CDR3 in DNA: TGCAGTGCTAGTAGGGGGGGTAACACCGGGGAGCTGTTTTTT.